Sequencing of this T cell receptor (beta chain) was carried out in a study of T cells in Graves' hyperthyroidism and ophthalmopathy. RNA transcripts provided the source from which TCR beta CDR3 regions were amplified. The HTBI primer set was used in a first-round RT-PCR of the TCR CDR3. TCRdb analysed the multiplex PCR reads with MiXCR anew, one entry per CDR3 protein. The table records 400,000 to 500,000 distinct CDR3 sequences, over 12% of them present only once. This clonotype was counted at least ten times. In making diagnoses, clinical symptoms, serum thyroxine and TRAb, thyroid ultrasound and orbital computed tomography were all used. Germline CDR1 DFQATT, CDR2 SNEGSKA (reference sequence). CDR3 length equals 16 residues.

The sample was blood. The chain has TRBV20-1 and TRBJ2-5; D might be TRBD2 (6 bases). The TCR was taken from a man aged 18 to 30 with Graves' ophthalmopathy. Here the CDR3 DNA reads TGCAGCGCCCTTGGTCAAGTAGCGGCAGTACAAGAGACCCAGTACTTC. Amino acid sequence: CSALGQVAAVQETQYF.